This TCR beta chain was recovered during a study of shared clonotypes between healthy human individuals. Profiling relied on immunoSEQ multiplex PCR, and the TCRdb table lists in-frame clones only, not all of them. Altogether 2 million to 3 million clones are present, under 95% being singletons, with the ten largest covering 0.36%. The germline V and J ends were trimmed by 8 bases and 8 bases, with 10 bases remaining between them. The germline V gene has CDR1 SEHNR and CDR2 FQNEAQ (reference sequence). This CDR3 is built from 12 residues. The source material was naive CD4+ T cells from PBMCs. Subset here: CD45RA+ positively selected. The genes are TRBV7-9 and TRBJ1-6; D is unclear. The origin of this receptor is a man younger than 35 in good health. Some clones in this sample may be carry-over from other donors' samples. CDR3 protein: CASGKIDSPLHF. For the CDR3, the DNA is TGTGCCAGCGGAAAGATAGATTCACCCCTCCACTTT.